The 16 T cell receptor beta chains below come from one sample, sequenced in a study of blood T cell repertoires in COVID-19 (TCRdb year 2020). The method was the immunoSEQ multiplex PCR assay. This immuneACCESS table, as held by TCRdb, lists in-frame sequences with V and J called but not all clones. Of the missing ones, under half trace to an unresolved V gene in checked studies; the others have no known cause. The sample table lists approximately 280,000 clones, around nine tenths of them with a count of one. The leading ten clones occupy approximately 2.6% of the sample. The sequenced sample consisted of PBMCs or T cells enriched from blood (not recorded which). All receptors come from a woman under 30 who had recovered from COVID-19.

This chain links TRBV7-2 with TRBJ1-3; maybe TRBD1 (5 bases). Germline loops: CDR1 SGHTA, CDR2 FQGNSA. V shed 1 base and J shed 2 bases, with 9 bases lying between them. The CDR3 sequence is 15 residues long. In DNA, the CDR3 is TGTGCCAGCAGCTTAGAGGCAGGGACTGGAAACACCATATATTTT. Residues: CASSLEAGTGNTIYF.

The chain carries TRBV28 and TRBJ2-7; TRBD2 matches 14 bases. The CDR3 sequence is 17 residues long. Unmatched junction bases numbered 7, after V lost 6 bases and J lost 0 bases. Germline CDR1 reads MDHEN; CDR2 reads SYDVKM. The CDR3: CASRRRTSGGSSYEQYF. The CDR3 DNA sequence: TGTGCCAGCAGACGCCGGACTAGCGGGGGGAGCTCCTACGAGCAGTACTTC.

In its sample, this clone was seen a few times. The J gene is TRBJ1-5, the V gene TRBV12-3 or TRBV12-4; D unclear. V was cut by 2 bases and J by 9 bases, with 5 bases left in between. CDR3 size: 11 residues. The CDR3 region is CASSLRGPQHF. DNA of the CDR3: TGTGCCAGCAGTTTACGAGGGCCCCAGCATTTT.

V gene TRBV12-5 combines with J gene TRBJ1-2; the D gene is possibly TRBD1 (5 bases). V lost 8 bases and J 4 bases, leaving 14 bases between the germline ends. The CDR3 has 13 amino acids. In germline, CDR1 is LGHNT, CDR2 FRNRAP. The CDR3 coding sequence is TGTGCTAGTAGAGGAGGGGAACCCTATGGCTACACCTTC. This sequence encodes CASRGGEPYGYTF.

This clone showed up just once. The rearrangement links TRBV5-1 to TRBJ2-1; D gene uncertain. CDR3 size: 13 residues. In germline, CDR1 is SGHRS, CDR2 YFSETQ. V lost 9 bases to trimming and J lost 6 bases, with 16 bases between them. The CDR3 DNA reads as TGCGCCAACTACGGGTTAATCCCCAATGAGCAGTTCTTC. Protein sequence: CANYGLIPNEQFF.

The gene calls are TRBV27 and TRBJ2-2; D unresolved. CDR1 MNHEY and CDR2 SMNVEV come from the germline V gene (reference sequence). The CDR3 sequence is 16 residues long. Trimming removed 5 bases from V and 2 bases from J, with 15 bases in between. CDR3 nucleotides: TGTGCCAGCAGTCCCCCCGGCAGGTCTAACACCGGGGAGCTGTTTTTT. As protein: CASSPPGRSNTGELFF.

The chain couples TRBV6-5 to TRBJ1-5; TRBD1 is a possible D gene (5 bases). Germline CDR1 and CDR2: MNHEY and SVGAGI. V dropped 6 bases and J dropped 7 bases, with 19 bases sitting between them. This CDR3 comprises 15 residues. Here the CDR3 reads CASRQTPGSWQPQHF. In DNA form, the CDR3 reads TGTGCCAGCAGACAAACCCCAGGGTCGTGGCAGCCCCAGCATTTT.

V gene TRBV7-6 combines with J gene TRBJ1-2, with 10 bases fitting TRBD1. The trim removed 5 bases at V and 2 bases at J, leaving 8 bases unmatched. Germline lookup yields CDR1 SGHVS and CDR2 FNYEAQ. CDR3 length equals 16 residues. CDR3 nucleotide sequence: TGTGCCAGCAGCCCGTATGACAGGGGGCTAAACTATGGCTACACCTTC. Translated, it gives CASSPYDRGLNYGYTF.

CDR3 DNA sequence: TGTGCCAGCAGCAAAGGGGCTAGCGGGGGGGCGCGCTCCTACGAGCAGTACTTC. The encoded protein is CASSKGASGGARSYEQYF. J is TRBJ2-7 and V is TRBV21-1; TRBD2, the table's D call, was not compared with the DNA. TRBV21-1 is classified as a pseudogene. CDR3 length equals 18 residues.

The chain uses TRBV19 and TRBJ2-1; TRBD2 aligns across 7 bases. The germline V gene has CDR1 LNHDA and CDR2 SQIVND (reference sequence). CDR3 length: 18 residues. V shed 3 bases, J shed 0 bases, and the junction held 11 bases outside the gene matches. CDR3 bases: TGTGCCAGTAGTATGAGGACCCCCGGGGGGATCTCCTACAATGAGCAGTTCTTC. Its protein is CASSMRTPGGISYNEQFF.

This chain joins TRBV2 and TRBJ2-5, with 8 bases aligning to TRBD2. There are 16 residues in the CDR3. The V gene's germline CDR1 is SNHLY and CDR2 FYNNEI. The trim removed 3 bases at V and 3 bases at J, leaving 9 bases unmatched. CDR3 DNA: TGTGCCAGCAGTGAGGCGCGGGCGGGGGGCAAAGAGACCCAGTACTTC. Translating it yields CASSEARAGGKETQYF.

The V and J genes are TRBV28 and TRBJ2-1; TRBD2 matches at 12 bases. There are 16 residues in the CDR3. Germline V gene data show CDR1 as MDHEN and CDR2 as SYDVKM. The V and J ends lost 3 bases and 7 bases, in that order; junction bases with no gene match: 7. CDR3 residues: CASSLVLAGGQNEQFF. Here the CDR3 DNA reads TGTGCCAGCAGTTTGGTCCTAGCGGGGGGGCAGAATGAGCAGTTCTTC.

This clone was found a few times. CDR3 nucleotides: TGCGCCAGCTCCACAGGGGGCGCGCCCCCTAATTCACCCCTCCACTTT. Translated, it gives CASSTGGAPPNSPLHF. The chain links TRBV5-1 to TRBJ1-6; 9 positions agree with TRBD1. After removal of 7 bases from V and 6 bases from J, the junction contained 11 bases not matched to a gene. This CDR3 comprises 16 residues. Germline CDR1 SGHRS, CDR2 YFSETQ. Drawing the rest from reference TRBV5-1 and TRBJ1-6, the complete variable domain is KAGVTQTPRYLIKTRGQQVTLSCSPISGHRSVSWYQQTPGQGLQFLFEYFSETQRNKGNFPGRFSGRQFSNSRSEMNVSTLELGDSALYLCASSTGGAPPNSPLHFGNGTRLTVT.

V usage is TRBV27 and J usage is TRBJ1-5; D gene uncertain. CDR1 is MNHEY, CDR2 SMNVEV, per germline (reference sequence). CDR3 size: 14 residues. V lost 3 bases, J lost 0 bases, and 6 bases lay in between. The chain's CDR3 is CASSFQYSNQPQHF. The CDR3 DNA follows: TGTGCCAGCAGTTTCCAGTATAGCAATCAGCCCCAGCATTTT.

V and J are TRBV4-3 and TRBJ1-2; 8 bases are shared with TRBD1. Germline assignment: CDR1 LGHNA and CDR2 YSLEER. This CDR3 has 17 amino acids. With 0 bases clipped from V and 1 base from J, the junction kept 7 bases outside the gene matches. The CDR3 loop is CASSQDLAQGVNYGYTF. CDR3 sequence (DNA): TGCGCCAGCAGCCAAGATCTCGCACAGGGGGTTAACTATGGCTACACCTTC.

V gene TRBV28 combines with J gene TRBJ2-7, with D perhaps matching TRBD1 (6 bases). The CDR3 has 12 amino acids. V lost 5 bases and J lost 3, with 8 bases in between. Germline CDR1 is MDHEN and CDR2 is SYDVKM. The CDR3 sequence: CASSRGGYEQYF. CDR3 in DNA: TGTGCCAGCAGTCGAGGGGGCTACGAGCAGTACTTC. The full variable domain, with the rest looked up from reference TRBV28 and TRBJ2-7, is DVKVTQSSRYLVKRTGEKVFLECVQDMDHENMFWYRQDPGLGLRLIYFSYDVKMKEKGDIPEGYSVSREKKERFSLILESASTNQTSMYLCASSRGGYEQYFGPGTRLTVT.